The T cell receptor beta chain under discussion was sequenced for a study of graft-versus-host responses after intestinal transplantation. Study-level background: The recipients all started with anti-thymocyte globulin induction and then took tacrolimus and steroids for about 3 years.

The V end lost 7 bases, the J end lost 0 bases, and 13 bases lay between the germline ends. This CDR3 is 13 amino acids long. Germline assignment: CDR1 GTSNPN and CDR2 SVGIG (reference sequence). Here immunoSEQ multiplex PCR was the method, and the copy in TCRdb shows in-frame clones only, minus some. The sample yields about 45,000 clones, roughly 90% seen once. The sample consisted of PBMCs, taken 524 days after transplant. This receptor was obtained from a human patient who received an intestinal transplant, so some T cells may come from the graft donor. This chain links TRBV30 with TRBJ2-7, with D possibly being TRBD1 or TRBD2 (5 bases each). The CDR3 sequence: CASGTVSSYEQYF. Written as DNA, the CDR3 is TGTGCCTCTGGGACGGTAAGCTCCTACGAGCAGTACTTC.